The T cell receptor beta chain described here comes from a study of OX40 agonist ivuxolimab in advanced cancers. Study observations and caveats: In general, CD8+ T cells held more expanded clones than CD4+ did, on average.

This clone has just one count. Its target is unknown. Method: immunoSEQ multiplex PCR; TCRdb's copy keeps in-frame clones and lacks some. The sample contains tens of thousands of clones, approximately 91% of which appear only once. Germline V gene sequence: CDR1 MNHNY, CDR2 SVGAGI (reference sequence). V shed 4 bases and J shed 5 bases, with 8 bases lying between them. CDR3 length: 12 amino acids. V is TRBV6-6 and J is TRBJ2-5; unclear D gene. Here the sequenced sample was CD4+ or CD8+ T cells sorted from blood, taken in a trial of the OX40 agonist ivuxolimab. The clonotype originates from an adult with an advanced solid tumor such as melanoma, head and neck, liver or kidney cancer. Written as DNA, the CDR3 is TGTGCCAGCAGTTTACTGGGGGAGACCCAGTACTTC. This codes for CASSLLGETQYF.